The next 24 T cell receptor beta chains were all read from a single sample in a study of technical replicates of blood from a few donors. The table came from immunoSEQ multiplex PCR; TCRdb's copy has only in-frame clones and leaves some out. Of 60,000 to 65,000 clones listed, around 87% are singletons. Input material: PBMCs. The receptor source for this set is a human donor in good health. Some clones in this sample may be carry-over from other donors' samples.

The gene calls are TRBV5-6 and TRBJ2-1; D uncertain. Trimming stripped 2 bases from V and 9 bases from J, with 9 bases between. CDR1 is SGHDT and CDR2 is YYEEEE in the germline V gene. This CDR3 contains 12 residues. The CDR3 protein is CASSFISREQFF. CDR3 DNA sequence: TGTGCCAGCAGCTTCATTTCGCGTGAGCAGTTCTTC.

The V call is TRBV19, the J call TRBJ2-1, with D tentatively TRBD2 (6 bases). V was cut by 8 bases and J by 8 bases, with 13 bases left in between. This CDR3 spans 12 amino acids. CDR1 LNHDA and CDR2 SQIVND come from the germline V gene (reference sequence). In DNA form, the CDR3 reads TGTGCCAGTGGGACTCGTGCGGATGAGCAGTTCTTC. This codes for CASGTRADEQFF.

V gene TRBV9 combines with J gene TRBJ2-7; 7 nucleotides align to TRBD2. The V segment lost 0 bases and the J segment 3 bases; nucleotides outside the gene matches: 3. The CDR3 sequence is 14 residues long. The germline gives CDR1 SGDLS, CDR2 YYNGEE. The CDR3 region has the DNA TGTGCCAGCAGCGTAGGGGACTATAACTACGAGCAGTACTTC. It yields the protein CASSVGDYNYEQYF.

This sequence joins TRBV14 and TRBJ2-5, with D tentatively TRBD1 (7 bases). This CDR3 has 16 residues. With 2 bases removed from V and 5 bases from J, the gap between germline ends came to 18 bases. The V gene's germline CDR1 is SGHDN and CDR2 FVKESK. In DNA, the CDR3 is TGTGCCAGCAGCCAATCAGGACAGGCGAGCGGGGAGACCCAGTACTTC. The encoded protein is CASSQSGQASGETQYF.

This clone appeared a single time. V usage is TRBV19 and J usage is TRBJ2-7; 9 nucleotides agree with TRBD2. The CDR3 is 14 residues long. Trimming cost V 7 bases and J 1 base; bases outside gene matches: 5. Germline CDR1 LNHDA, CDR2 SQIVND (reference sequence). In nucleotides, the CDR3 is TGTGCCAGTATGGAGCGGGGGGCATCCTACGAGCAGTACTTC. This sequence encodes CASMERGASYEQYF.

V gene TRBV9 combines with J gene TRBJ1-5; 7 bases agree with TRBD1. Losses at the gene ends were 7 bases for V and 0 bases for J; bases not matched to a gene: 1. Germline V gene data show CDR1 as SGDLS and CDR2 as YYNGEE. The CDR3 runs to 13 residues. The CDR3 DNA reads as TGTGCCAGCGGGGACAGTAGCAATCAGCCCCAGCATTTT. Encoded protein: CASGDSSNQPQHF.

The chain employs TRBV7-3 and TRBJ2-1, with a tentative D call TRBD1 (6 bases). V was trimmed by 5 bases and J by 2 bases, leaving 13 bases between them. The CDR3 spans 15 residues. Germline V gives CDR1 SGHTA, CDR2 FQGTGA. CDR3: CASSRDRRTYNEQFF. The CDR3 DNA sequence: TGTGCCAGCAGCAGAGACAGGAGGACCTACAATGAGCAGTTCTTC.

This clone was observed a few times. The chain is built from TRBV28 and TRBJ1-3, with 8 bases aligning to TRBD1. The CDR3 loop spans 16 amino acids. Per germline, CDR1 MDHEN and CDR2 SYDVKM. The ends lost 6 bases at V and 0 bases at J; junction bases unmatched: 7. The CDR3 loop reads CASRGQGVASGNTIYF. In DNA, the CDR3 is TGTGCCAGCAGAGGACAGGGAGTAGCCTCTGGAAACACCATATATTTT.

The chain joins TRBV7-2 to TRBJ2-5, with 9 bases that match TRBD2. This CDR3 spans 15 amino acids. The V gene end was trimmed by 2 bases and the J gene end by 6 bases; junction bases not matched to a gene: 7. Germline V gene lookup returns CDR1 SGHTA and CDR2 FQGNSA. The CDR3 loop reads CASSLSGLASQTQYF. CDR3 in DNA: TGTGCCAGCAGCTTATCCGGACTAGCGTCCCAGACCCAGTACTTC.

The J gene is TRBJ2-1, the V gene TRBV6-4; D may be TRBD2 (5 bases). Germline-derived CDR1 and CDR2 are MRHNA and SNTAGT. The CDR3 has 17 residues. The ends were cut back, 0 bases at V and 3 bases at J, with 15 bases in the middle. The CDR3 DNA reads as TGTGCCAGCAGTGACTCAGGCGCGGGCGGCTACTACAATGAGCAGTTCTTC. It translates to CASSDSGAGGYYNEQFF.

This CDR3 is CASSLSGAKGPQHF. DNA for the CDR3: TGTGCCAGCAGCTTGTCAGGGGCCAAGGGGCCCCAGCATTTT. The gene calls are TRBV5-8 and TRBJ1-5; tentatively, D is TRBD1 (6 bases). CDR3 size: 14 residues. The V end lost 1 base, the J end lost 9 bases, and 14 bases lay between the germline ends. Germline V CDR1 and CDR2: SGHTS, YDEGEE.

The chain uses TRBV25-1 and TRBJ1-4; 7 bases agree with TRBD1. The germline V gene has CDR1 MGHDK and CDR2 SYGVNS. V lost 2 bases, J lost 7 bases, and 4 bases stayed unmatched. The CDR3 spans 14 residues. The CDR3 DNA follows: TGTGCCAGCAGTGAAGACAGGGTTTCTGAAAAACTGTTTTTT. Encoded protein: CASSEDRVSEKLFF.

The genes are TRBV9 and TRBJ2-1; TRBD1 is a possible D gene (6 bases). The CDR3 is 16 amino acids. V was trimmed by 3 bases and J by 2 bases, leaving 15 bases between them. Germline V gene data show CDR1 as SGDLS and CDR2 as YYNGEE. The CDR3 region has the DNA TGTGCCAGCAGCGAGTCACAGGGTAGCGCCTACAATGAGCAGTTCTTC. Translated, it gives CASSESQGSAYNEQFF.

The chain combines TRBV6-1 with TRBJ2-7, with a possible D match to TRBD2 (6 bases). Germline CDR1 MNHNS, CDR2 SASEGT. The CDR3 loop spans 13 amino acids. Between the trimmed V and J ends, which lost 5 bases and 6 bases, there was a span of 14 bases. The CDR3 here is CASSLRWGLEQYF. CDR3 nucleotides: TGTGCCAGCAGTCTTAGGTGGGGACTCGAGCAGTACTTC.

This chain links TRBV30 with TRBJ2-2; the D gene is possibly TRBD2 (5 bases). The CDR3 is 13 residues long. The germline CDR1 and CDR2 sequences are GTSNPN and SVGIG (reference sequence). The V end was cut by 8 bases, the J end by 2 bases, with 12 bases between. This CDR3 reads CAGAETNTGELFF. CDR3 sequence (DNA): TGTGCCGGAGCGGAGACAAACACCGGGGAGCTGTTTTTT.

The V call is TRBV7-9, the J call TRBJ1-1; no firm D call. Germline CDR1 and CDR2: SEHNR and FQNEAQ (reference sequence). V lost 4 bases to trimming and J lost 3 bases, with 15 bases between them. The CDR3 spans 15 residues. In DNA form, the CDR3 reads TGTGCCAGCAGCTCATTGACCCATCGGGACACTGAAGCTTTCTTT. It encodes CASSSLTHRDTEAFF.

V gene TRBV5-1 combines with J gene TRBJ1-1; a weak D match, TRBD1 (5 bases). The CDR3 spans 14 residues. V was clipped by 4 bases and J by 0 bases, with 10 bases between them. Looked up from germline, CDR1 is SGHRS and CDR2 is YFSETQ. The CDR3 here is CASSQTVMNTEAFF. CDR3 in DNA: TGCGCCAGCAGCCAGACAGTTATGAACACTGAAGCTTTCTTT.

CDR3 sequence: CASSQGGDQPQHF. The CDR3 bases are TGTGCCAGCAGCCAGGGAGGGGATCAGCCCCAGCATTTT. The chain is built from TRBV4-2 and TRBJ1-5, with D tentatively TRBD1 (5 bases). V was trimmed by 3 bases and J by 5 bases, leaving 8 bases between them. This CDR3 region has 13 residues. The V gene's germline CDR1 is LGHNA and CDR2 YNFKEQ.

As for this clone: The missing conserved phenylalanine or tryptophan at the end of this CDR3 makes a read error likely. The DNA is left out, because the CDR3 cannot be placed on it with certainty; the CDR3 is given as TCRdb lists it. The chain is built from TRBV7-9 and TRBJ2-7; the listed D gene, TRBD1, was not tested against the DNA. The CDR3 length is 11 residues, termini included. Germline values: CDR1 SEHNR, CDR2 FQNEAQ (reference sequence). Here the CDR3 reads CASSQGQGLYL.

The chain combines TRBV12-5 with TRBJ2-5, with D tentatively TRBD2 (5 bases). Per germline, CDR1 LGHNT and CDR2 FRNRAP. The V and J ends lost 0 bases and 5 bases respectively, with 16 bases between them. CDR3 size: 16 residues. The CDR3 bases are TGTGCTAGTGGTTTGGTACTAGACCCGCGAGCCGAGACCCAGTACTTC. Encoded protein: CASGLVLDPRAETQYF. Full variable domain (rest looked up from reference TRBV12-5 and TRBJ2-5): DARVTQTPRHKVTEMGQEVTMRCQPILGHNTVFWYRQTMMQGLELLAYFRNRAPLDDSGMPKDRFSAEMPDATLATLKIQPSEPRDSAVYFCASGLVLDPRAETQYFGPGTRLLVL.

This clone has only a few counts. The chain carries TRBV5-4 and TRBJ2-3, with a possible D match to TRBD2 (5 bases). The germline V gene has CDR1 SGHNT and CDR2 YYREEE (reference sequence). The V end lost 4 bases, the J end lost 11 bases, and 29 bases lay between the germline ends. The CDR3 consists of 17 residues. The CDR3 DNA follows: TGTGCCAGCAGCCCGGGAATAGTGGTGAAGAAGGATAGTGTGCAGTATTTT. Amino acid sequence: CASSPGIVVKKDSVQYF.

There are many counts of this clone. This chain joins TRBV6-1 and TRBJ2-2, with 11 nucleotides matching TRBD2. The CDR3 is 22 residues long. Losses at the gene ends were 2 bases for V and 5 bases for J; bases not matched to a gene: 22. Germline loops: CDR1 MNHNS, CDR2 SASEGT. CDR3 nucleotide sequence: TGTGCCAGCAGTGAACGGACGAGGGGGATGGTAGCGGGGGGGTTTGGGACCGGGGAGCTGTTTTTT. Encoded protein: CASSERTRGMVAGGFGTGELFF.

This clone came up once. V usage is TRBV4-1 and J usage is TRBJ2-7; D is ambiguous. Trimming took off 1 base at V and 0 bases at J, with 10 bases between the two ends. Germline-derived CDR1 and CDR2 are MGHRA and YSYEKL. This CDR3 has 15 amino acids. In DNA form, the CDR3 reads TGCGCCAGCAGCCAAGGGCTAGTCTACTCCTACGAGCAGTACTTC. Protein: CASSQGLVYSYEQYF.

V usage is TRBV25-1 and J usage is TRBJ2-7; 9 nucleotides align to TRBD2. CDR1 is MGHDK and CDR2 is SYGVNS in the germline V gene. This CDR3 comprises 13 residues. V gave up 7 bases and J gave up 6 bases; unmatched junction bases: 7. The CDR3 loop reads CASTSTSGLEQYF. The CDR3 nucleotides read TGTGCCAGCACCTCGACTAGCGGTCTCGAGCAGTACTTC.